The 22 T cell receptor beta chains presented below share a single source sample, sequenced in a study of glioma-infiltrating T cells after dendritic cell vaccination. Documented time point: after dendritic cell vaccination, including at tumor progression/relapse. Clones were sequenced by immunoSEQ multiplex PCR, and TCRdb holds only the in-frame ones, with some missing. The sample lists more than 95,000 clones, approximately 84% seen once, with 5.4% in the top ten. The material sequenced was blood, taken after dendritic cell vaccination. Every receptor here comes from a human donor with glioblastoma.

The chain uses TRBV18 and TRBJ2-7, with D unresolved. Germline CDR1 KGHSH, CDR2 LQKENI. V shed 4 bases and J shed 3 bases, with 13 bases lying between them. CDR3 size: 14 residues. The CDR3 sequence is CASSQTSDNYEQYF. CDR3 nucleotides: TGTGCCAGCTCACAAACCTCAGACAACTACGAGCAGTACTTC.

The chain combines TRBV5-1 with TRBJ2-6, with 8 bases identical to TRBD1. The V and J ends lost 4 bases and 1 base, in that order; junction bases with no gene match: 7. This CDR3 spans 17 amino acids. Germline CDR1 reads SGHRS; CDR2 reads YFSETQ. The CDR3 loop reads CASSTGQGGSGANVLTF. The CDR3 DNA follows: TGCGCCAGCAGCACCGGACAGGGAGGTTCTGGGGCCAACGTCCTGACTTTC. The full variable domain, completed using reference TRBV5-1 and TRBJ2-6, is KAGVTQTPRYLIKTRGQQVTLSCSPISGHRSVSWYQQTPGQGLQFLFEYFSETQRNKGNFPGRFSGRQFSNSRSEMNVSTLELGDSALYLCASSTGQGGSGANVLTFGAGSRLTVL.

This rearrangement joins TRBV7-9 to TRBJ1-2, with D perhaps TRBD1 (5 bases). CDR1 and CDR2 (germline): SEHNR, FQNEAQ (reference sequence). Trimming left V 3 bases short and J 4 bases short, with 12 bases between. This CDR3 has 14 amino acids. CDR3 sequence: CASSFLYDSYGYTF. The CDR3 DNA reads as TGTGCCAGCAGCTTCCTATACGACAGCTATGGCTACACCTTC.

The V and J genes are TRBV10-3 and TRBJ1-1; a weak D match, TRBD1 (6 bases). CDR3 size: 14 residues. V was pared by 5 bases and J by 3 bases, with 13 bases between. CDR1 ENHRY and CDR2 SYGVKD come from the germline V gene. The CDR3 spells CAISTGLKDTEAFF. In nucleotides, the CDR3 is TGTGCCATCAGTACAGGGCTCAAGGACACTGAAGCTTTCTTT.

The chain has TRBV5-1 and TRBJ1-1; 9 nucleotides agree with TRBD1. The CDR3 consists of 15 residues. The germline CDR1 and CDR2 sequences are SGHRS and YFSETQ. V lost 3 bases and J lost 1; bases outside the gene matches: 4. The CDR3 sequence: CASSSWTGANTEAFF. The CDR3 DNA is TGCGCCAGCAGCTCCTGGACAGGGGCGAACACTGAAGCTTTCTTT.

This sequence joins TRBV30 and TRBJ2-7, with 9 positions matching TRBD2. The trim removed 1 base at V and 6 bases at J, leaving 16 bases unmatched. The CDR3 covers 17 residues. CDR1 is GTSNPN, CDR2 SVGIG, per germline (reference sequence). The CDR3 DNA reads as TGTGCCTGGAGTGCCGGACTGGGGCTAGCGGGAAGAGGCGAGCAGTACTTC. Residues: CAWSAGLGLAGRGEQYF.

The gene calls are TRBV2 and TRBJ2-7; TRBD1 matches at 7 bases. CDR1 SNHLY and CDR2 FYNNEI come from the germline V gene. CDR3 length equals 13 residues. J was trimmed by 7 bases and V by 6 bases; bases with no gene match: 9. CDR3 sequence (DNA): TGTGCCAGCAGCACCGGGACAGTGAGGGAGCAGTACTTC. Amino acids: CASSTGTVREQYF.

The chain combines TRBV5-1 with TRBJ2-3; the D gene is possibly TRBD2 (6 bases). The CDR3 extends over 14 amino acids. Trimming removed 2 bases from V and 0 bases from J, with 7 bases in between. Germline lookup yields CDR1 SGHRS and CDR2 YFSETQ. The CDR3 here is CASSFLASTDTQYF. The DNA of the CDR3 is TGCGCCAGCAGCTTTCTAGCGAGCACAGATACGCAGTATTTT.

This clone was seen a few times. The chain recombines TRBV10-2 with TRBJ2-7; tentative D call: TRBD2 (6 bases). CDR3 length: 13 amino acids. Between the trimmed V and J ends, which lost 8 bases and 3 bases, there was a span of 14 bases. In germline, CDR1 is WSHSY, CDR2 SAAADI. The CDR3 DNA reads TGCGCCAGCTTAGGGGACTCCAACTACGAGCAGTACTTC. Translating it yields CASLGDSNYEQYF.

The chain links TRBV6-6 to TRBJ2-7, with 10 bases fitting TRBD1. Trimming removed 6 bases from V and 1 base from J; junction bases left unmatched: 3. This CDR3 has 14 residues. Germline CDR1 MNHNY, CDR2 SVGAGI (reference sequence). The CDR3 sequence: CASRWGQGSYEQYF. CDR3 DNA sequence: TGTGCCAGCAGATGGGGACAGGGGTCCTACGAGCAGTACTTC.

J is TRBJ2-3 and V is TRBV7-9, with D unclear. This CDR3 comprises 14 residues. Between the trimmed V and J ends, which lost 5 bases and 4 bases, there was a span of 13 bases. Germline loops: CDR1 SEHNR, CDR2 FQNEAQ (reference sequence). CDR3 nucleotides: TGTGCCAGCAGCCCACAACCTGGTTCAGATACGCAGTATTTT. It encodes CASSPQPGSDTQYF.

This clone was recorded only once. This rearrangement joins TRBV5-4 to TRBJ1-3, with 9 nucleotides matching TRBD1. Per the germline V gene, CDR1 is SGHNT and CDR2 is YYREEE (reference sequence). The CDR3 runs to 16 residues. Trimming removed 2 bases from V and 3 bases from J; junction bases left unmatched: 6. The chain's CDR3 is CASSLQGAPLGNTIYF. The CDR3 region has the DNA TGTGCCAGCAGCTTACAGGGGGCGCCCCTTGGAAACACCATATATTTT.

V is TRBV7-9 and J is TRBJ1-2; D is possibly TRBD1 (6 bases). CDR3 size: 14 residues. The V end was cut by 5 bases, the J end by 0 bases, with 10 bases between. The germline V gene encodes CDR1 SEHNR and CDR2 FQNEAQ (reference sequence). CDR3 bases: TGTGCCAGCAGCACCTCAGGGGCTAACTATGGCTACACCTTC. Its protein product is CASSTSGANYGYTF.

The rearrangement uses TRBV25-1 and TRBJ2-6; D call uncertain. Per the germline V gene, CDR1 is MGHDK and CDR2 is SYGVNS. Trimming took 0 bases from V and 0 from J, leaving 3 bases between them. The CDR3 is made up of 15 amino acids. The CDR3 protein is CASSEYSSGANVLTF. The CDR3 DNA reads TGTGCCAGCAGTGAATACAGCTCTGGGGCCAACGTCCTGACTTTC.

CDR3 DNA: TGCGCCAGCAGCCCCCCAAGGGGACAGGGACTCTATGGCTACACCTTC. Its translation: CASSPPRGQGLYGYTF. This rearrangement joins TRBV5-1 to TRBJ1-2; the match to TRBD1 covers 9 bases. CDR3 size: 16 residues. Unmatched junction bases numbered 11, after V lost 4 bases and J lost 4 bases. Germline CDR1 and CDR2: SGHRS and YFSETQ.

The chain uses TRBV6-5 and TRBJ2-7; the D is unclear. Per the germline V gene, CDR1 is MNHEY and CDR2 is SVGAGI. V was trimmed by 2 bases and J by 3 bases, leaving 14 bases between them. The CDR3 runs 15 residues. The CDR3 region has the DNA TGTGCCAGCAGTTACGGTGAGGCCCCTTTCTACGAGCAGTACTTC. Protein: CASSYGEAPFYEQYF.

The CDR3: CASSPNRGYYGYTF. As DNA, the CDR3 is TGTGCCAGCAGCCCCAACAGGGGTTACTATGGCTACACCTTC. V usage is TRBV11-2 and J usage is TRBJ1-2; 7 bases line up with TRBD1. The CDR3 is made up of 14 amino acids. CDR1 SGHAT and CDR2 FQNNGV come from the germline V gene. The trim removed 5 bases at V and 3 bases at J, leaving 6 bases unmatched.

This chain uses TRBV6-6 with TRBJ1-5; possibly TRBD1 for D (5 bases). CDR1 and CDR2 from the germline V gene are MNHNY and SVGAGI (reference sequence). V was cut by 2 bases and J by 2 bases, with 10 bases left in between. The CDR3 extends over 15 amino acids. The CDR3 protein is CASSYGFRGNQPQHF. CDR3 sequence (DNA): TGTGCCAGCAGTTACGGGTTCAGGGGCAATCAGCCCCAGCATTTT.

A word on this clone: This sample also contains other DNA sequences that code for the same CDR3. The rearrangement uses TRBV27 and TRBJ2-7; TRBD1 might be the D (5 bases). V lost 2 bases and J lost 0, with 8 bases in between. Per the germline V gene, CDR1 is MNHEY and CDR2 is SMNVEV (reference sequence). This CDR3 is built from 14 residues. The CDR3 sequence is CASSLQGSSYEQYF. DNA of the CDR3: TGTGCCAGCAGTTTACAGGGAAGCTCCTACGAGCAGTACTTC.

This chain connects TRBV28 to TRBJ2-1; no clear D. This CDR3 contains 15 residues. V lost 6 bases and J 3 bases, leaving 15 bases between the germline ends. Looked up from germline, CDR1 is MDHEN and CDR2 is SYDVKM. CDR3 protein: CASSADQRYYNEQFF. DNA of the CDR3: TGTGCCAGCAGCGCCGACCAGAGGTACTACAATGAGCAGTTCTTC.

This clone was detected once. J is TRBJ1-4 and V is TRBV18; TRBD1 matches 7 bases. Trimming at V came to 1 base and at J to 8 bases, leaving 1 base not matched to a gene. The CDR3 is made up of 13 amino acids. Looked up from germline, CDR1 is KGHSH and CDR2 is LQKENI. The chain's CDR3 is CASSPRGQEKLFF. In nucleotides, the CDR3 is TGTGCCAGCTCACCACGGGGACAGGAAAAACTGTTTTTT.

This clone appeared a few times. V gene TRBV5-4 combines with J gene TRBJ2-7, with D perhaps matching TRBD1 (6 bases). V lost 4 bases, J lost 3 bases, and 17 bases lay in between. The CDR3 sequence is 15 residues long. Germline values: CDR1 SGHNT, CDR2 YYREEE (reference sequence). Written as DNA, the CDR3 is TGTGCCAGCAGCGCGGCTAGTGGGGGCTACTACGAGCAGTACTTC. Translation: CASSAASGGYYEQYF.